This is a list of T cell receptor beta chains from one sample in a study of regulatory T cells in long-lasting Graves disease. TCRdb reprocessed the multiplex PCR reads via MiXCR and lists one record per CDR3 protein. The repertoire has approximately 230,000 distinct CDR3 sequences, 15% to 20% of them found once; the top ten carry approximately 20%. The starting material was peripheral blood mononuclear cells (PBMCs), obtained at new diagnosis, from a patient treated with antithyroid drugs. Receptors were obtained from a female donor with Graves disease. Each CDR3 is given without its conserved first and last residue. Not all rows give a size; the values are once, few, many and, for expanded clones, a class.

many | TRBV6-5 | ASSYSKSGRRY
many | TRBV6-1 | ASSEARRLAGVTKNIQY
many | TRBV12-3/TRBV12-4 | ASTGGGGWYEQY
many | TRBV24-1 | ATSDPRTSQF
many | TRBV20-1 | SARKGIEAQY
many | TRBV20-1 | SASPLGDSGGNTIY
many | TRBV11-3 | ASSIPGQGNGYT
many | TRBV2 | ASSAGTSGETQY
many | TRBV7-9 | ASSLYAQDGYT
many | TRBV6-2/TRBV6-3 | ASLGGNQRSEQF
many | TRBV2 | ASFGTSGSYEQY
many | TRBV4-3 | ASSQAPPTSGRTDTQY
many | TRBV24-1 | ATSDSRLAGADTQY
many | TRBV6-2/TRBV6-3 | ASSDGDREQY
many | TRBV27 | ASSFSGRAEETQY
many | TRBV11-2 | ASSLGVRGGHQETQY
many | TRBV20-1 | SASPPGGGRSSEKLF
many | TRBV19 | ASSIGGSEAF
many | TRBV20-1 | SARRVSGRGETQY
many | TRBV6-1 | ASRLPTTGSYEQY
many | TRBV7-9 | ASTGTPSLQQY
few | TRBV20-1 | SARDIGNSPLH
- | TRBV6-1 | ASVVGVNTEAF
- | TRBV20-1 | SAGRAPWSYEQY
many | TRBV6-1 | ASTRGGTSGSLSYNEQF
many | TRBV6-5 | ASSLSRGLQETQY
few | TRBV27 | ASSLPLGQAYEQY